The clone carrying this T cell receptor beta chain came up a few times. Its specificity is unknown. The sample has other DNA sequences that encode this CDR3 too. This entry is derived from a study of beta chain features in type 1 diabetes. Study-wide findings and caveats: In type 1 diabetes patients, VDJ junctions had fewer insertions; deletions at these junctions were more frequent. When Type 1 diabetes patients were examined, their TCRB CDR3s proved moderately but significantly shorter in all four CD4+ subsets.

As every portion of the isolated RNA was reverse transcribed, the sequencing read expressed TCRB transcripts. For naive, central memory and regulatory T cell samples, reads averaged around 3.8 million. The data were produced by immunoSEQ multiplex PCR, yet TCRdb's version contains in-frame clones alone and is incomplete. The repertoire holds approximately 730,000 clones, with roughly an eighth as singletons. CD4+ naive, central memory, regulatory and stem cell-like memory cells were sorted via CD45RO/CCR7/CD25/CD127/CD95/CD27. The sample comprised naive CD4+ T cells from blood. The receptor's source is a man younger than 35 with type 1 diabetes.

The DNA for the CDR3 is TGTGCCAGCTCACCACGGGGGGCCCAAGAGACCCAGTACTTC. Translated: CASSPRGAQETQYF. The chain has TRBV18 and TRBJ2-5; D is tentatively TRBD1 or TRBD2 (6 bases each). V was shortened by 1 base and J by 1 base, with 7 bases between the two germline ends. CDR1 and CDR2 (germline): KGHSH, LQKENI. This CDR3 is built from 14 residues.